What follows are 13 T cell receptor beta chains derived from one specimen sequenced in a study of somatic mutations in cytotoxic T cells in rheumatoid arthritis listed by TCRdb under 2017. The method was the immunoSEQ multiplex PCR assay. TCRdb provides this immuneACCESS table in a form limited to in-frame rearrangements. Some clones are lacking; in checked studies, under half of them reflect an unresolved V gene, and why the rest are absent is not known. Within this sample are some 30,000 clones, with roughly 86% of them counted one time only. Of the sample, almost 9.5% is held by the ten largest clones. The sample comprised CD8+ T cells sorted from blood. These receptors all stem from an adult with rheumatoid arthritis.

The V call is TRBV27, the J call TRBJ2-1; 9 bases line up with TRBD2. Germline lookup yields CDR1 MNHEY and CDR2 SMNVEV (reference sequence). Trimming cost V 0 bases and J 10 bases; bases outside gene matches: 1. The CDR3 totals 13 residues. In nucleotides, the CDR3 is TGTGCCAGCAGTTTATCTCTAGCGGGGGAGCAGTTCTTC. It translates to CASSLSLAGEQFF.

Comment on this clone: A read error is the likely source, as a far larger clone sits one nucleotide away. The rearrangement links TRBV25-1 to TRBJ2-7; D remains unclear. CDR1 is MGHDK, CDR2 SYGVNS, per germline. Trimming cost V 1 base and J 3 bases, with 4 bases left between them. This CDR3 spans 12 amino acids. CDR3 sequence reads: CASSEFGYEQYF. CDR3 sequence (DNA): TGTGCCAGCAGTGAATTCGGCTACGAGCAGTACTTC.

This clone was counted a few times. The chain carries TRBV7-3 and TRBJ1-1, with TRBD1 as a possible D gene (5 bases). CDR1 and CDR2 from the germline V gene are SGHTA and FQGTGA. Deletions cut 5 bases from V and 7 bases from J, with 14 bases between. The CDR3 is 13 residues long. The CDR3 nucleotides read TGTGCCAGCAGCCCGTCGGGGCCGGGTGAAGCTTTCTTT. Amino acids: CASSPSGPGEAFF.

The chain uses TRBV13 and TRBJ2-5; no reliable D call. CDR1 PRHDT and CDR2 FYEKMQ come from the germline V gene (reference sequence). This CDR3 is 14 amino acids long. Trimming stripped 5 bases from V and 5 bases from J, with 15 bases between. In DNA, the CDR3 is TGTGCCAGCAGCACTCTTTTGGAAGTCGAGACCCAGTACTTC. Translating it yields CASSTLLEVETQYF.

J is TRBJ1-4 and V is TRBV27, with D unclear. Between the trimmed V and J ends, which lost 3 bases and 4 bases, there was a span of 6 bases. The CDR3 is 13 amino acids. Looked up from germline, CDR1 is MNHEY and CDR2 is SMNVEV (reference sequence). CDR3 sequence (DNA): TGTGCCAGCAGTTTTCGTAGTAATGAAAAACTGTTTTTT. Translated, it gives CASSFRSNEKLFF.

The chain recombines TRBV15 with TRBJ2-1; 7 nucleotides line up with TRBD1. Per the germline V gene, CDR1 is LNHNV and CDR2 is YYDKDF (reference sequence). V dropped 1 base and J dropped 0; count of bases not matched to a gene: 0. This CDR3 contains 15 residues. The CDR3 bases are TGTGCCACCAGCAGAGGGGACAGCTCCTACAATGAGCAGTTCTTC. Residues: CATSRGDSSYNEQFF.

The DNA of the CDR3 is TGTGCCAGCAAAGATGATTTCTACGAGCAGTACTTC. Its protein product is CASKDDFYEQYF. The rearrangement joins TRBV7-9 to TRBJ2-7, with D unclear. The germline V and J ends were trimmed by 7 bases and 3 bases, with 10 bases remaining between them. Germline CDR1 SEHNR, CDR2 FQNEAQ (reference sequence). CDR3 length: 12 amino acids.

The chain employs TRBV6-6 and TRBJ2-1, with TRBD1 matching 8 bases. The ends lost 0 bases at V and 7 bases at J; junction bases unmatched: 5. Germline V lookup: CDR1 MNHNY, CDR2 SVGAGI (reference sequence). This CDR3 region has 15 residues. The DNA for the CDR3 is TGTGCCAGCAGTTACTCCCGGACAGGGCATAATGAGCAGTTCTTC. This codes for CASSYSRTGHNEQFF.

This clone showed up just once. V gene TRBV7-3 combines with J gene TRBJ1-2; 7 bases are shared with TRBD1. The CDR3 length is 13 residues. Germline V gene data show CDR1 as SGHTA and CDR2 as FQGTGA. The V gene end was trimmed by 8 bases and the J gene end by 6 bases; junction bases not matched to a gene: 9. The CDR3 coding sequence is TGTGCCAGCGGATTGGTAGGGGGCAATGGCTACACCTTC. Its translation: CASGLVGGNGYTF.

The J gene is TRBJ2-1, the V gene TRBV2, with TRBD2 matching over 7 bases. The germline CDR1 and CDR2 sequences are SNHLY and FYNNEI. V gave up 0 bases and J gave up 0 bases; unmatched junction bases: 8. The CDR3 is made up of 18 amino acids. DNA of the CDR3: TGTGCCAGCAGTGAAGCGCTTCTAAGGGACTACTCCTACAATGAGCAGTTCTTC. Its translation is CASSEALLRDYSYNEQFF.

The V and J genes are TRBV27 and TRBJ2-7; tentatively, D is TRBD1 (6 bases). Trimming took off 3 bases at V and 0 bases at J, with 12 bases between the two ends. Germline V gene data show CDR1 as MNHEY and CDR2 as SMNVEV (reference sequence). The CDR3 is made up of 15 amino acids. In DNA, the CDR3 is TGTGCCAGCAGTTTGGGGGCAGGGACCTCCTACGAGCAGTACTTC. Its protein is CASSLGAGTSYEQYF.

The V call is TRBV9, the J call TRBJ1-2, with D possibly being TRBD1 (6 bases). The length of the CDR3 is 16 residues. Germline values: CDR1 SGDLS, CDR2 YYNGEE. Trimming left V 3 bases short and J 2 bases short, with 17 bases between. This CDR3 reads CASSGGSGTRNYGYTF. CDR3 nucleotide sequence: TGTGCCAGCAGCGGGGGGTCCGGGACACGGAACTATGGCTACACCTTC. The full variable domain, rest sourced from reference TRBV9 and TRBJ1-2, is DSGVTQTPKHLITATGQRVTLRCSPRSGDLSVYWYQQSLDQGLQFLIQYYNGEERAKGNILERFSAQQFPDLHSELNLSSLELGDSALYFCASSGGSGTRNYGYTFGSGTRLTVV.

This clone turned up a few times. The chain uses TRBV19 and TRBJ1-1; D is possibly TRBD1 (6 bases). This CDR3 spans 13 amino acids. Germline loops: CDR1 LNHDA, CDR2 SQIVND (reference sequence). With 6 bases removed from V and 3 bases from J, the gap between germline ends came to 11 bases. CDR3 in amino acids: CASSKGGYTEAFF. In DNA form, the CDR3 reads TGTGCCAGTAGCAAGGGGGGATACACTGAAGCTTTCTTT.